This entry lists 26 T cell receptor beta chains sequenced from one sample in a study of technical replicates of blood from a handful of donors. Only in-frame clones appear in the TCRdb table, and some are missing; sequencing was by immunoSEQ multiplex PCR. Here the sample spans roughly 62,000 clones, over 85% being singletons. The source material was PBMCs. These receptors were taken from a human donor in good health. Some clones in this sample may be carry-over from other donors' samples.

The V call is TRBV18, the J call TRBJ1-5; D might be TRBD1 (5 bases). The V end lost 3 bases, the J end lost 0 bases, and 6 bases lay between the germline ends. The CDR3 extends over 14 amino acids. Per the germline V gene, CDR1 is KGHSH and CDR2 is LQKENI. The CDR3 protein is CASSPDISNQPQHF. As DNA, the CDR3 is TGTGCCAGCTCACCGGACATTAGCAATCAGCCCCAGCATTTT.

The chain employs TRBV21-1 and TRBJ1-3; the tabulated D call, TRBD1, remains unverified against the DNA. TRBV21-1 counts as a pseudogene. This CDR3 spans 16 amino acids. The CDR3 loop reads CASSALDRHSGNTIYF. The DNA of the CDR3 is TGTGCCAGCAGCGCCTTGGACAGGCATTCTGGAAACACCATATATTTT.

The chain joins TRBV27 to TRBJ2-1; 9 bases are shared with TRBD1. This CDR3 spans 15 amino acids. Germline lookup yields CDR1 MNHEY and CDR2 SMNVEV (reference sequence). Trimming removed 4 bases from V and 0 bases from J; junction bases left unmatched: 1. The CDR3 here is CASSSGQGSYNEQFF. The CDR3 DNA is TGTGCCAGCAGTTCGGGACAGGGCTCCTACAATGAGCAGTTCTTC.

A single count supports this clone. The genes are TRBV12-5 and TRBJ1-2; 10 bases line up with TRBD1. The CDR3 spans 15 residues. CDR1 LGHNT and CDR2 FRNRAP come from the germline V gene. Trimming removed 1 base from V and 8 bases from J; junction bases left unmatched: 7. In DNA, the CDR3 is TGTGCTAGTGGTTTGGAAGGAGGGACAGGGGAAGGCTACACCTTC. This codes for CASGLEGGTGEGYTF.

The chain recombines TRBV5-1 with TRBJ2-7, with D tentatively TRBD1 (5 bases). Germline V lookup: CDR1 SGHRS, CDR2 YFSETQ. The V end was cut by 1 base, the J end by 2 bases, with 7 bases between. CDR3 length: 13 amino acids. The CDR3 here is CASSLQGAYEQYF. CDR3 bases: TGCGCCAGCAGCTTGCAGGGTGCCTACGAGCAGTACTTC.

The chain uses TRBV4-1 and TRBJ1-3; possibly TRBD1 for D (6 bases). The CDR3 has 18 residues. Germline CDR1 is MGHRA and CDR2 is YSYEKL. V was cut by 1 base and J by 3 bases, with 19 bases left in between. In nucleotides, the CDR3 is TGCGCCAGCAGCCAAGGACCAGGGGATCCCTTCGATGGAAACACCATATATTTT. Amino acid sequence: CASSQGPGDPFDGNTIYF.

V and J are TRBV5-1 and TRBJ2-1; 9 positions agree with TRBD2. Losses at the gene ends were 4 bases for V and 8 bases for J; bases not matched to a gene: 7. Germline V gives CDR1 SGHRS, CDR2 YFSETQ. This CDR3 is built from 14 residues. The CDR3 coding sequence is TGCGCCAGCAGCGACGGACTAGCGAGGGATGAGCAGTTCTTC. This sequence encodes CASSDGLARDEQFF.

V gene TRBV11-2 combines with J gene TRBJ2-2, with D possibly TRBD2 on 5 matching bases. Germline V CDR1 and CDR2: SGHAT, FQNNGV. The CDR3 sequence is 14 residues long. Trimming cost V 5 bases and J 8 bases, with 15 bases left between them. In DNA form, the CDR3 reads TGTGCCAGCAGCCTGGAGGTGGGGTCGGGGGAGCTGTTTTTT. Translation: CASSLEVGSGELFF.

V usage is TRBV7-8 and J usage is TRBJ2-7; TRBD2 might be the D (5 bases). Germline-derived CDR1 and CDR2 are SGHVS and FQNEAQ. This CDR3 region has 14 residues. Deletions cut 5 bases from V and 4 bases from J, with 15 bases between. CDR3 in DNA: TGTGCCAGCAGCCAGGCAGCGGATTCTTACGAGCAGTACTTC. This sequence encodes CASSQAADSYEQYF.

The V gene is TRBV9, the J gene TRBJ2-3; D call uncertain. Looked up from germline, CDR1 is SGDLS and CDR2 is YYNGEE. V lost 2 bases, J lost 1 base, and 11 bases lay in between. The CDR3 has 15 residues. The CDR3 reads CASSVTPTRTDTQYF. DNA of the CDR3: TGTGCCAGCAGCGTCACCCCGACTCGCACAGATACGCAGTATTTT. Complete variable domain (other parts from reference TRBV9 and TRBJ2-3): DSGVTQTPKHLITATGQRVTLRCSPRSGDLSVYWYQQSLDQGLQFLIQYYNGEERAKGNILERFSAQQFPDLHSELNLSSLELGDSALYFCASSVTPTRTDTQYFGPGTRLTVL.

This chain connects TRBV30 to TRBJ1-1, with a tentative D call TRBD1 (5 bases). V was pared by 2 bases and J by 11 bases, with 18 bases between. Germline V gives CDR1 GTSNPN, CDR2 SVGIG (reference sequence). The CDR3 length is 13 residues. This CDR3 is CAWSSGGAVPAFF. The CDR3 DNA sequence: TGTGCCTGGAGTTCAGGAGGGGCCGTTCCCGCTTTCTTT.

The CDR3 DNA is TGTGCCGGTTCTTCGGGACTAGCGGGAGCGGAGCTGTTTTTT. Protein: CAGSSGLAGAELFF. The V gene is TRBV7-9, the J gene TRBJ2-2; 14 positions agree with TRBD2. The germline V gene encodes CDR1 SEHNR and CDR2 FQNEAQ (reference sequence). This CDR3 region has 14 residues. Germline trimming cut 11 bases from V and 10 bases from J; bases unmatched to any gene: 9.

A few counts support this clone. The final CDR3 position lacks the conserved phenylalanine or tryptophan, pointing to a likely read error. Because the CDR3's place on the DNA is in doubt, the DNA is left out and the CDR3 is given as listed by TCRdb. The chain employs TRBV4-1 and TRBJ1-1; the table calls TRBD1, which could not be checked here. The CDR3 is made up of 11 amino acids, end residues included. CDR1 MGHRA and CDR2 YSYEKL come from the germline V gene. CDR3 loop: CASSHPEGNRV.

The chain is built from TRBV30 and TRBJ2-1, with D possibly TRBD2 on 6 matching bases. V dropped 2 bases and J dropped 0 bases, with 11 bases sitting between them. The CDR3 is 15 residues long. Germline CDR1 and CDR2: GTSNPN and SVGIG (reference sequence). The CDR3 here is CAWSPRGRSYNEQFF. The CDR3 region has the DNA TGTGCCTGGAGTCCGCGGGGACGCTCCTACAATGAGCAGTTCTTC.

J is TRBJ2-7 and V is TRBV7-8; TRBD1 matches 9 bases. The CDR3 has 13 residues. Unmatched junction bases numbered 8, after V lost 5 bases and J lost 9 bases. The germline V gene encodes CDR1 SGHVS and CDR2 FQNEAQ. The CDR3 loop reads CASSLDRGSWQYF. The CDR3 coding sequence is TGTGCCAGCAGCCTCGACAGGGGGTCTTGGCAGTACTTC.

The CDR3 spells CASSQNSGRRETQYF. The CDR3 DNA reads as TGTGCCAGCAGCCAAAATAGCGGGAGGAGAGAGACCCAGTACTTC. The rearrangement links TRBV7-9 to TRBJ2-5; TRBD2 matches 10 bases. The CDR3 runs 15 residues. Germline CDR1 reads SEHNR; CDR2 reads FQNEAQ (reference sequence). V lost 5 bases to trimming and J lost 4 bases; unmatched junction nucleotides: 7.

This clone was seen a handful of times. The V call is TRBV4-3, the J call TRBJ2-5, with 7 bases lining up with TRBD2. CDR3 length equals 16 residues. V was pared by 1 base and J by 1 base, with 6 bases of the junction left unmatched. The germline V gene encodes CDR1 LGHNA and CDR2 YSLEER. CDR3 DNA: TGCGCCAGCAGCCAAGGGTCGGGGGGTACCCAAGAGACCCAGTACTTC. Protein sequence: CASSQGSGGTQETQYF.

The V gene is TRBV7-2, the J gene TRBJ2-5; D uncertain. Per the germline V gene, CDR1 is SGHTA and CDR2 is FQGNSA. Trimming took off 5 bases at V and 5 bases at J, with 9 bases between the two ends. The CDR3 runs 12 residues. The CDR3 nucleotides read TGTGCCAGCAGCCGGTCGAGGGAGACCCAGTACTTC. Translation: CASSRSRETQYF.

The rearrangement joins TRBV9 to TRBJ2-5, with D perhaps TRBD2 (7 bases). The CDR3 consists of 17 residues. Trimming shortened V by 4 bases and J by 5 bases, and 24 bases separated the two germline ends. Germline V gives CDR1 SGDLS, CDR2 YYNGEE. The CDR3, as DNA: TGTGCCAGCAGCCATAACCGGGACACCGACGGGAGGGAGACCCAGTACTTC. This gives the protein CASSHNRDTDGRETQYF.

The CDR3 DNA sequence: TGTGCCAGAAGCTTCGGGGGGGACCGAAATGAAAAACTGTTTTTT. It yields the protein CARSFGGDRNEKLFF. This chain joins TRBV5-3 and TRBJ1-4; D perhaps matches TRBD1 (5 bases). TRBV5-3 is known as an ORF, though its function is uncertain. The V gene lost 2 bases and the J gene lost 5 bases, with 13 bases spanning the gap. The CDR3 is 15 residues long.

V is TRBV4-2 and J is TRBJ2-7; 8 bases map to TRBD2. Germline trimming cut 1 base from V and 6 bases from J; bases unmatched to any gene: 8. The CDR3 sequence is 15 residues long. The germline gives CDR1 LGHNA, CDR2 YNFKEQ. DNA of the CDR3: TGTGCCAGCAGCCAAGCAGGGACTAGGGGGGGCGAGCAGTACTTC. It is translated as CASSQAGTRGGEQYF.

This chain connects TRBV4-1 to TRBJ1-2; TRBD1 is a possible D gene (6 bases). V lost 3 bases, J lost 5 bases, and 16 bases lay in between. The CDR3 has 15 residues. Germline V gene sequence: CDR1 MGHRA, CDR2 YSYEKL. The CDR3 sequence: CASSHPGGAEYGYTF. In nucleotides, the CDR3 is TGCGCCAGCAGCCACCCTGGGGGGGCGGAGTATGGCTACACCTTC.

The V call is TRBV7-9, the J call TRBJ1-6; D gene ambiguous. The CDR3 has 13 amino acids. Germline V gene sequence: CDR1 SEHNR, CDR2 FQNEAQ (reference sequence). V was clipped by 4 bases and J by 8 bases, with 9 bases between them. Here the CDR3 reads CASSSDRDSPLHF. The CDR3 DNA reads TGTGCCAGCAGCTCCGACCGGGATTCACCCCTCCACTTT.

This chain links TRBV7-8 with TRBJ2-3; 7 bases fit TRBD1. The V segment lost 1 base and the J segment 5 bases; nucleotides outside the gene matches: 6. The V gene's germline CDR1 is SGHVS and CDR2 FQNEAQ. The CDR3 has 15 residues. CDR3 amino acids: CASSLDWQGEDTQYF. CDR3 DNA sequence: TGTGCCAGCAGCTTAGATTGGCAGGGGGAAGATACGCAGTATTTT.

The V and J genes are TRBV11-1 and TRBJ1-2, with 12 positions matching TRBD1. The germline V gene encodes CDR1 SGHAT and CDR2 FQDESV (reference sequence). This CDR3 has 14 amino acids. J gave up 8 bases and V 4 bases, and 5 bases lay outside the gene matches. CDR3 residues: CASSSGQGAWGYTF. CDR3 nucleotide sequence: TGTGCCAGCAGCTCGGGACAGGGGGCGTGGGGCTACACCTTC.

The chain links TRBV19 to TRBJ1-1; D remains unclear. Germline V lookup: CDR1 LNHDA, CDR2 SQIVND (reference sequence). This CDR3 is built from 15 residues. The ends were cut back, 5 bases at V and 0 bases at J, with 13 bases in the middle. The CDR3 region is CASSSSGSLNTEAFF. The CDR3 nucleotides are TGTGCCAGTAGTTCGTCAGGTTCTTTGAACACTGAAGCTTTCTTT.